This entry lists 13 T cell receptor gamma chains sequenced from one sample in a study of gamma delta lymphoproliferative disorders and STAT genes (dated by TCRdb to the late 2010s). Library generation was performed with multiplex PCR. Instrument used: Illumina MiSeq. The public reads were reprocessed by TCRdb using CATT, and rows of matching DNA were later combined. For this sample there are about 2,200 gamma-chain clones; over 9.5% appear just once. The ten largest clones represent around 20% of the sample. For TCR sequencing, genomic DNA was taken from peripheral blood mononuclear cells isolated from both patients and controls. The sample consisted of blood. The receptor source for this set is a human donor in good health.

This clone is hyperexpanded (1% or more) within its sample. The same CDR3 is also encoded by other DNA sequences in this sample. The DNA for the CDR3 is TGTGCCTGCTGGATTAGGCACCTGACTTGGAAGAAACTCTTT. Its protein is CACWIRHLTWKKLF. This chain uses TRGV11 with TRGJ1 or TRGJ2. In the absence of a J gene in TCRdb, the DNA was matched to germline to assign it here. TRGV11 is recorded as an ORF, its role being uncertain. This CDR3 is built from 14 residues. J was trimmed by 10 bases and V by 0 bases; bases with no gene match: 9.

By frequency in the sample, this clone is medium-sized. This chain uses TRGV4 with TRGJP2. Matching the DNA to germline supplied the J gene, which TCRdb does not give. Trimming took 0 bases from V and 0 from J; bases not matched to a gene: 10. CDR3 length equals 18 residues. Germline values: CDR1 EGSTGY, CDR2 YDSYTSSV. CDR3 protein: CATWDGSLQYSSDWIKTF. CDR3 DNA sequence: TGTGCCACCTGGGATGGGTCCCTCCAATATAGTAGTGATTGGATCAAGACGTTT.

This clone is medium-sized. The V gene is TRGV8; the J gene was not called. This CDR3 is built from 9 residues. Germline V gene lookup returns CDR1 VENAVY and CDR2 YDSYNSRV. The CDR3 here is CATWARKLF. Here the CDR3 DNA reads TGTGCCACCTGGGCCCGAAAACTCTTT.

Remarks on this clone: It is unclear where the CDR3 begins or ends on the DNA, so no DNA is shown, and the CDR3 is as TCRdb lists it. No J gene call was made, and the V gene is TRGV11. TRGV11 falls under the ORF class, with uncertain function. The CDR3 comprises 21 residues, both ends counted. CDR3 protein: CACWIRSRIIIRNSLAVEQHF.

This clone is medium-sized (0.01 to 0.1%) in the sample. The chain combines TRGV3 with TRGJ1 or TRGJ2. TCRdb offers no J gene call, so here the DNA was matched to germline to obtain one. This CDR3 is built from 12 residues. Germline trimming cut 5 bases from V and 6 bases from J; bases unmatched to any gene: 7. Looked up from germline, CDR1 is VTNTFY and CDR2 is YDVSTARD (reference sequence). The DNA for the CDR3 is TGTGCCACCTGGGGGGGGGGTTATAAGAAACTCTTT. Translation gives CATWGGGYKKLF.

In its sample, this clone ranks as medium-sized. The rearrangement uses TRGV2 and TRGJ1 or TRGJ2. TCRdb lists no J gene, so it was determined here by aligning the DNA to germline. Trimming took 3 bases from V and 11 from J; bases not matched to a gene: 13. The CDR3 extends over 13 amino acids. In germline, CDR1 is EGSNGY, CDR2 YDSYNSKV. The CDR3 DNA is TGTGCCACCTGGGACACTGAGTTGGACGAGAAACTCTTT. This translates into CATWDTELDEKLF.

In its sample, this clone is medium-sized. The J gene is TRGJP2, the V gene TRGV2. Matching the DNA to germline supplied the J gene, which TCRdb does not give. After removal of 4 bases from V and 6 bases from J, the junction contained 5 bases not matched to a gene. Per germline, CDR1 EGSNGY and CDR2 YDSYNSKV. This CDR3 spans 13 amino acids. CDR3: CATWEVGDWIKTF. DNA of the CDR3: TGTGCCACCTGGGAAGTCGGTGATTGGATCAAGACGTTT.

This clone counts as medium-sized. The chain recombines TRGV9 with TRGJ1 or TRGJ2. TCRdb lists no J gene, so it was determined here by aligning the DNA to germline. Trimming removed 0 bases from V and 10 bases from J; junction bases left unmatched: 9. The length of the CDR3 is 13 residues. In germline, CDR1 is GITISATS, CDR2 ISYDGTV (reference sequence). The CDR3 loop reads CALWEVPTGKKLF. The CDR3, as DNA: TGTGCCTTGTGGGAGGTGCCGACGGGGAAGAAACTCTTT.

By share, this clone counts as medium-sized. The chain links TRGV2 to TRGJP1. TCRdb leaves out the J gene; it was filled in here by matching the DNA to germline. This CDR3 has 11 amino acids. The trim removed 2 bases at V and 12 bases at J, leaving 3 bases unmatched. Germline V CDR1 and CDR2: EGSNGY, YDSYNSKV. The CDR3, as DNA: TGTGCCACCTGGGACGCCCGGTTCAAGATATTT. Encoded protein: CATWDARFKIF.

The chain has TRGV11 and TRGJ1 or TRGJ2. The J gene, absent from TCRdb, was called here by matching the DNA to germline. TRGV11 is flagged as an ORF with uncertain function. The CDR3 is made up of 14 amino acids. V shed 5 bases and J 10 bases; nucleotides not matched to a gene: 14. In DNA form, the CDR3 reads TGTGCCTGCTGGATTAAAAAGGAATTATTAAAGAAACTCTTT. Translation gives CACWIKKELLKKLF.

The V call is TRGV10, the J call TRGJP1. Assignment of the J gene here rests on matching the DNA to germline, because TCRdb gives none. TRGV10 is an ORF; its function is uncertain. This CDR3 contains 18 residues. The V segment lost 8 bases and the J segment 0 bases; nucleotides outside the gene matches: 16. The CDR3 spells CAAWDRSGVYTTGWFKIF. CDR3 bases: TGTGCTGCGTGGGATCGAAGCGGGGTATATACCACTGGTTGGTTCAAGATATTT.

By share, this clone ranks as medium-sized. The chain carries TRGV8 and TRGJ1 or TRGJ2. Germline matching of the DNA provided the J gene here, since TCRdb leaves it blank. The CDR3 spans 11 residues. Germline loops: CDR1 VENAVY, CDR2 YDSYNSRV. Germline trimming cut 2 bases from V and 7 bases from J; bases unmatched to any gene: 2. CDR3 DNA sequence: TGTGCCACCTGGGATAAGTATAAGAAACTCTTT. Translating gives CATWDKYKKLF.

Judged by abundance, this clone is medium-sized. The genes are TRGV5 and TRGJ1 or TRGJ2. TCRdb does not report a J gene; here it was assigned by matching the DNA to germline references. V trimming: 5 bases; J trimming: 8 bases; junction bases outside the gene matches: 6. The CDR3 consists of 11 residues. Germline V gives CDR1 VINAFY, CDR2 YDVSNSKD. Written as DNA, the CDR3 is TGTGCCACCTGGGCTAAAAATAAGAAACTCTTT. This sequence encodes CATWAKNKKLF.